A selection of T cell receptor beta chains follows, all from one sample in a study of cytomegalovirus exposure and HLA in healthy donors. The data were produced by immunoSEQ multiplex PCR, yet TCRdb's version contains in-frame clones alone and is incomplete. This table has 65,000 to 85,000 clones, around 72% appearing once. Source material: PBMCs. The origin of the receptors is a male donor in good health and CMV-seropositive. Both conserved end residues are part of each CDR3. The D gene is left open where the match is weak. Where a row states a size, it is once, few, many or the class of an expanded clone; other rows omit it.

J gene: TRBJ2-5; V gene: TRBV12-5; D gene: -; clone size: -; CDR3 DNA: TGTGCTAGTGGTTTGCCCTCGACTCGAATTGAGACCCAGTACTTC; CDR3 protein: CASGLPSTRIETQYF
J gene: TRBJ2-2; V gene: TRBV5-1; D gene: TRBD2; clone size: -; CDR3 DNA: TGCGCCAGCAGCTTACGAGCGGGAGGCACCGGGGAGCTGTTTTTT; CDR3 protein: CASSLRAGGTGELFF
J gene: TRBJ1-5; V gene: TRBV30; D gene: -; clone size: -; CDR3 DNA: TGTGCCTGGAGTGTACGGGGGGATCAGCCCCAGCATTTT; CDR3 protein: CAWSVRGDQPQHF
J gene: TRBJ2-7; V gene: TRBV6-1; D gene: TRBD2; clone size: -; CDR3 DNA: TGTGCCAGCAGTGAAGGGACTAGCGGGAAAGACGAGCAGTACTTC; CDR3 protein: CASSEGTSGKDEQYF
J gene: TRBJ1-6; V gene: TRBV7-2; D gene: TRBD1; clone size: few; CDR3 DNA: TGTGCCAGCAGCTCCCGCGAGACAGGGGGAATCAATTCACCCCTCCACTTT; CDR3 protein: CASSSRETGGINSPLHF
J gene: TRBJ2-7; V gene: TRBV10-3; D gene: -; clone size: -; CDR3 DNA: TGTGCCATCAGTGACAGGGGAACCTACGAGCAGTACTTC; CDR3 protein: CAISDRGTYEQYF
J gene: TRBJ2-1; V gene: TRBV5-1; D gene: TRBD2; clone size: -; CDR3 DNA: TGCGCCAGCAGCCCGACTAGCGGGAGACGCGATGAGCAGTTCTTC; CDR3 protein: CASSPTSGRRDEQFF
J gene: TRBJ2-3; V gene: TRBV19; D gene: TRBD2; clone size: -; CDR3 DNA: TGTGCCAGTAGTACTGGACTAGCGGGTAGCACAGATACGCAGTATTTT; CDR3 protein: CASSTGLAGSTDTQYF
J gene: TRBJ2-5; V gene: TRBV15; D gene: -; clone size: -; CDR3 DNA: TGTGCCACCAGCAGAGATGGGAGGGAGACCCAGTACTTC; CDR3 protein: CATSRDGRETQYF
J gene: TRBJ2-2; V gene: TRBV29-1; D gene: -; clone size: -; CDR3 DNA: TGCAGCGGCCGCCGGGAGTTCACCGGGGAGCTGTTTTTT; CDR3 protein: CSGRREFTGELFF
J gene: TRBJ2-7; V gene: TRBV9; D gene: -; clone size: -; CDR3 DNA: TGTGCCAGCAGCTTCAGGGTCCTCCAGGGCATATCGAGAGAGCAGTACTTC; CDR3 protein: CASSFRVLQGISREQYF
J gene: TRBJ1-6; V gene: TRBV6-5; D gene: -; clone size: few; CDR3 DNA: TGTGCCAGCAGTCTCGTTAATTCACCCCTCCACTTT; CDR3 protein: CASSLVNSPLHF
J gene: TRBJ2-7; V gene: TRBV5-4; D gene: -; clone size: -; CDR3 DNA: TGTGCCAGCAGCTTGGCGGGAGTGGGTTACGAGCAGTACTTC; CDR3 protein: CASSLAGVGYEQYF
J gene: TRBJ2-5; V gene: TRBV6-5; D gene: -; clone size: once; CDR3 DNA: TGTGCCAGCAGGACAGTTAACCAAGAGACCCAGTACTTC; CDR3 protein: CASRTVNQETQYF
J gene: TRBJ2-3; V gene: TRBV5-1; D gene: TRBD2; clone size: few; CDR3 DNA: TGCGCCAGCAGCCTGGGGACTAGCGGGTACACAGATACGCAGTATTTT; CDR3 protein: CASSLGTSGYTDTQYF
J gene: TRBJ1-1; V gene: TRBV4-3; D gene: -; clone size: few; CDR3 DNA: TGCGCCAGCAGCCATTCGGTGAACACTGAAGCTTTCTTT; CDR3 protein: CASSHSVNTEAFF
J gene: TRBJ1-2; V gene: TRBV19; D gene: -; clone size: -; CDR3 DNA: TGTGCCAGTAGTAATCTCGGGATTAACTATGGCTACACCTTC; CDR3 protein: CASSNLGINYGYTF
J gene: TRBJ2-2; V gene: TRBV7-2; D gene: -; clone size: -; CDR3 DNA: TGTGCCAGCAGCTTTAATGTCGGGGAGCTGTTTTTT; CDR3 protein: CASSFNVGELFF
J gene: TRBJ1-1; V gene: TRBV29-1; D gene: TRBD1; clone size: -; CDR3 DNA: TGCAGCGTCGTACAGGGGGCGATCGGGACTGAAGCTTTCTTT; CDR3 protein: CSVVQGAIGTEAFF
J gene: TRBJ2-1; V gene: TRBV14; D gene: -; clone size: -; CDR3 DNA: TGTGCCAGCAGCCGCCTAAGGACAGGAGGGAATGAGCAGTTCTTC; CDR3 protein: CASSRLRTGGNEQFF
J gene: TRBJ2-1; V gene: TRBV7-9; D gene: TRBD1; clone size: -; CDR3 DNA: TGTGCCAGCAGCTCCGGACAGGCAGAGCAGTTCTTC; CDR3 protein: CASSSGQAEQFF
J gene: TRBJ2-5; V gene: TRBV14; D gene: TRBD1; clone size: -; CDR3 DNA: TGTGCCAGCAGCCCCTTTGGGACAGGGCAAGAGACCCAGTACTTC; CDR3 protein: CASSPFGTGQETQYF
J gene: TRBJ1-3; V gene: TRBV15; D gene: TRBD1; clone size: -; CDR3 DNA: TGTGCCACCAGAGTGGACAGGGGCGGAAACACCATATATTTT; CDR3 protein: CATRVDRGGNTIYF
J gene: TRBJ1-5; V gene: TRBV28; D gene: -; clone size: -; CDR3 DNA: TGTGCCAGCGCATCAGGGGAGTCCCAGCATTTT; CDR3 protein: CASASGESQHF
J gene: TRBJ2-1; V gene: TRBV10-1; D gene: -; clone size: -; CDR3 DNA: TGCGCCAGCAGTAAAAGCGGCAATGTGCAGTTCTTC; CDR3 protein: CASSKSGNVQFF
J gene: TRBJ2-7; V gene: TRBV4-3; D gene: TRBD2; clone size: -; CDR3 DNA: TGCGCCAGCAGCCAAGACGTGGGGTGGACTAGCAACGAGCAGTACTTC; CDR3 protein: CASSQDVGWTSNEQYF
J gene: TRBJ2-1; V gene: TRBV4-1; D gene: -; clone size: -; CDR3 DNA: TGCGCCAGCAGCCAAGGGTTTGGGCCTTGGGATGAGCAGTTCTTC; CDR3 protein: CASSQGFGPWDEQFF
J gene: TRBJ2-3; V gene: TRBV11-2; D gene: TRBD2; clone size: -; CDR3 DNA: TGTGCCAGCAGCCGGGACGGGGGCGGGGGGAACACAGATACGCAGTATTTT; CDR3 protein: CASSRDGGGGNTDTQYF
J gene: TRBJ1-1; V gene: TRBV5-1; D gene: TRBD1; clone size: -; CDR3 DNA: TGCGCCAGCAGCTCCGCCGAGACAGGGGTCACTGAAGCTTTCTTT; CDR3 protein: CASSSAETGVTEAFF
J gene: TRBJ2-7; V gene: TRBV7-9; D gene: -; clone size: -; CDR3 DNA: TGTGCCAGCAGCTTATTACGACACCCCTACGAGCAGTACTTC; CDR3 protein: CASSLLRHPYEQYF
J gene: TRBJ1-1; V gene: TRBV29-1; D gene: -; clone size: -; CDR3 DNA: TGCAGCGTCCTGAAAGGAGGGGCCACTGAAGCTTTCTTT; CDR3 protein: CSVLKGGATEAFF
J gene: TRBJ1-5; V gene: TRBV4-3; D gene: -; clone size: -; CDR3 DNA: TGCGCCAGCAGCCAAGATAATAATCAGCCCCAGCATTTT; CDR3 protein: CASSQDNNQPQHF
J gene: TRBJ1-5; V gene: TRBV4-1; D gene: -; clone size: -; CDR3 DNA: TGCGCCAGCAGCCAAGAGGTTCTAAGCAATCAGCCCCAGCATTTT; CDR3 protein: CASSQEVLSNQPQHF
J gene: TRBJ2-7; V gene: TRBV10-3; D gene: TRBD2; clone size: -; CDR3 DNA: TGTGCCATCAGGAGGGGGACTAGCGGAGCCTACGAGCAGTACTTC; CDR3 protein: CAIRRGTSGAYEQYF
J gene: TRBJ2-5; V gene: TRBV6-5; D gene: -; clone size: -; CDR3 DNA: TGTGCCAGCAGTTACACCAGGGTAGAGACCCAGTACTTC; CDR3 protein: CASSYTRVETQYF
J gene: TRBJ2-2; V gene: TRBV6-6; D gene: -; clone size: -; CDR3 DNA: TGTGCCAGCAGTTTACAGGGTGTCACCGGGGAGCTGTTTTTT; CDR3 protein: CASSLQGVTGELFF
J gene: TRBJ2-3; V gene: TRBV4-1; D gene: TRBD1; clone size: -; CDR3 DNA: TGCGCCAGCAGGGACAGGGAGACAGATACGCAGTATTTT; CDR3 protein: CASRDRETDTQYF
J gene: TRBJ2-1; V gene: TRBV27; D gene: TRBD2; clone size: -; CDR3 DNA: TGTGCCAGCAGCTCACGGGGGGGCAATCGCTACAATGAGCAGTTCTTC; CDR3 protein: CASSSRGGNRYNEQFF
J gene: TRBJ1-2; V gene: TRBV6-6; D gene: TRBD1; clone size: -; CDR3 DNA: TGTGCCAGCAGTACCCGACAGGGGGCGGACTATGGCTACACCTTC; CDR3 protein: CASSTRQGADYGYTF
J gene: TRBJ2-6; V gene: TRBV23-1; D gene: -; clone size: -; CDR3 DNA: TGCGCCAGATTAAACAGGTGGAGTGGGGCCAACGTCCTGACTTTC; CDR3 protein: CARLNRWSGANVLTF
J gene: TRBJ2-7; V gene: TRBV11-3; D gene: TRBD1; clone size: few; CDR3 DNA: TGTGCCAGCAGCTGGGGGACAGGGGCGAACTACGAGCAGTACTTC; CDR3 protein: CASSWGTGANYEQYF
J gene: TRBJ2-7; V gene: TRBV7-9; D gene: TRBD2; clone size: -; CDR3 DNA: TGTGCCAGCAGCCCACCGACTAGCGGGACGGGCGAGCAGTACTTC; CDR3 protein: CASSPPTSGTGEQYF
J gene: TRBJ1-5; V gene: TRBV7-3; D gene: TRBD1; clone size: few; CDR3 DNA: TGTGCCAGCAGCTTGGGACAGGGTCAGCCCCAGCATTTT; CDR3 protein: CASSLGQGQPQHF
J gene: TRBJ1-3; V gene: TRBV5-1; D gene: -; clone size: -; CDR3 DNA: TGCGCCAGCAGCTACAGCAGCTCTGGAAACACCATATATTTT; CDR3 protein: CASSYSSSGNTIYF
J gene: TRBJ2-7; V gene: TRBV4-1; D gene: -; clone size: few; CDR3 DNA: TGCGCCAGCAGCCAAAGAGGTTCCTACGAGCAGTACTTC; CDR3 protein: CASSQRGSYEQYF